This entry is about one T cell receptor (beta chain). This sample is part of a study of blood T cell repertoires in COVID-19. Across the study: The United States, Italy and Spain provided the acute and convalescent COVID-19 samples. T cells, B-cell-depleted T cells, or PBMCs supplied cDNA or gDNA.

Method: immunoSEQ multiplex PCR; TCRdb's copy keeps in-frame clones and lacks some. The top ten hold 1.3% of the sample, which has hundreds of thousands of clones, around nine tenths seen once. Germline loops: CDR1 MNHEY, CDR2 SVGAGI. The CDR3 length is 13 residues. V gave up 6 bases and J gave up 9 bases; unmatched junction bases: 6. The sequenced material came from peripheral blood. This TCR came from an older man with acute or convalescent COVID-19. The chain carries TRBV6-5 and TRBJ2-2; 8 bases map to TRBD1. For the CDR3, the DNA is TGTGCCAGCAGCTCTACAGGGGGGAGGGAGCTGTTTTTT. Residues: CASSSTGGRELFF.